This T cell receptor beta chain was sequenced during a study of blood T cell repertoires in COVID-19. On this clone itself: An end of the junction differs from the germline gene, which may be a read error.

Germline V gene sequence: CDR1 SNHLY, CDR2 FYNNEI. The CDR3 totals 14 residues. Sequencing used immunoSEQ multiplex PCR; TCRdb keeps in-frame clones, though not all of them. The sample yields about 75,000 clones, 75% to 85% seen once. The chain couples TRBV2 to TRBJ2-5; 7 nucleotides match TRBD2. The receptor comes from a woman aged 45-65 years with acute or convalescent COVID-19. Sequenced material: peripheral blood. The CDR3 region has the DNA TGTGCCAGCAGTGAAGGGGAGGGATTGGGGATTCGTCACTTC. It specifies CASSEGEGLGIRHF.